This TCR beta chain was documented in a study of cytomegalovirus exposure and HLA in healthy donors. Study-wide background: In an early release, HLA-typed donors contributed tens of millions of unique TCR sequences.

This CDR3 has 13 amino acids. V lost 7 bases to trimming and J lost 1 base, with 10 bases between them. Looked up from germline, CDR1 is ENHRY and CDR2 is SYGVKD. About this clone: Its specificity is not known.

In the PCR, 60 Vbeta and 13 Jbeta primers were used. Repertoires were generated with immunoSEQ multiplex PCR, while TCRdb's copy carries only in-frame clones and drops some. This sample has about 33,000 clones, with around half found just once. Findings and caveats of the study: As confirmed in vitro, a few CMV-associated chains were specific for CMV antigens. Association of fewer than 20,000 TCR beta sequences with HLA alleles was found at 0.05 false discovery rate in a later analysis. V- and J-gene trimming in TCR beta was tied to a missense DCLRE1C variant by an analysis performed later.

Sequences were obtained from PBMCs. The chain employs TRBV10-3 and TRBJ1-1; tentatively, D is TRBD1 (5 bases). This TCR derives from a woman aged 40 to 55 in good health and CMV-seropositive. The chain's CDR3 is CAITPDTNTEAFF. CDR3 coding DNA: TGTGCCATCACCCCGGACACGAACACTGAAGCTTTCTTT.